Reported below is one TCR beta chain. The trim removed 4 bases at V and 5 bases at J, leaving 2 bases unmatched. The CDR3 spans 13 residues. Germline V gives CDR1 ENHRY, CDR2 SYGVKD. The data were taken from a study of T cell changes during pregnancy in multiple sclerosis. Only in-frame clones appear in the TCRdb table, and some are missing; sequencing was by immunoSEQ multiplex PCR. The table records about 84,000 clones, nearly 95% of them present only once. The rearrangement uses TRBV10-3 and TRBJ2-5, with 9 bases fitting TRBD2. Source: peripheral blood, taken in the second trimester of pregnancy. The sequence was obtained from a female donor in good health, enrolled as a control in a pregnancy study. The CDR3 sequence is CAISGTSVETQYF. CDR3 DNA sequence: TGTGCCATCAGTGGGACTAGCGTCGAGACCCAGTACTTC.